The clone carrying this T cell receptor (beta chain) has a count of ten or more. This CDR3 has 13 residues. V gave up 8 bases and J gave up 4 bases; unmatched junction bases: 5. Germline V gene sequence: CDR1 MNHEY, CDR2 SMNVEV (reference sequence). These data originate in a study of T-cell memory formation after mild COVID-19. TCRdb independently ran MiXCR on the 5' RACE reads; one entry per CDR3 protein. The sample has tens of thousands of distinct CDR3 sequences, about an eighth seen once. This sequence was found in an adult woman who had mild COVID-19 (a few samples of this study predate the infection). Cell type and time point are not known. Input material: PBMCs or a T cell subset sorted from them (not recorded which). The J gene is TRBJ2-7, the V gene TRBV27, with 10 bases aligning to TRBD1. CDR3 nucleotide sequence: TGTGCCAGCCGGACAGGGGGTTTTTACGAGCAGTACTTC. This translates into CASRTGGFYEQYF.